The 15 T cell receptor beta chains below come from one sample, sequenced in a study of cytomegalovirus exposure and HLA in healthy donors. With 60 Vbeta and 13 Jbeta primers, the PCR was carried out. Repertoires were generated with immunoSEQ multiplex PCR, while TCRdb's copy carries only in-frame clones and drops some. The sample gives 190,000 or so clones, roughly 78% of which show up once; 0.65% is in the top ten. Specimen: PBMCs. These receptors were collected from a boy aged 10-17 years in good health and CMV-seronegative.

The V gene is TRBV7-2, the J gene TRBJ1-5; possible D gene TRBD1, 6 bases. There are 15 residues in the CDR3. The ends were cut back, 1 base at V and 5 bases at J, with 12 bases in the middle. CDR1 and CDR2 (germline): SGHTA, FQGNSA. This CDR3 is CASSLVWGGDQPQHF. CDR3 DNA: TGTGCCAGCAGCTTAGTCTGGGGGGGCGATCAGCCCCAGCATTTT.

This chain joins TRBV7-8 and TRBJ2-7; TRBD1 is a possible D gene (6 bases). CDR3 length: 16 residues. Germline loops: CDR1 SGHVS, CDR2 FQNEAQ. Trimming took off 5 bases at V and 3 bases at J, with 20 bases between the two ends. Here the CDR3 DNA reads TGTGCCAGCAGCCTTAGCTTGGCAGGGGACCTCTACGAGCAGTACTTC. Residues: CASSLSLAGDLYEQYF.

The chain joins TRBV11-2 to TRBJ2-7; 10 nucleotides align to TRBD2. This CDR3 is built from 18 residues. V was pared by 5 bases and J by 2 bases, with 15 bases of the junction left unmatched. Germline V gene sequence: CDR1 SGHAT, CDR2 FQNNGV. The CDR3 sequence: CASSGSSGSELITYEQYF. The CDR3 DNA reads as TGTGCCAGCAGCGGATCTAGCGGGAGCGAACTTATAACCTACGAGCAGTACTTC.

This sequence joins TRBV30 and TRBJ2-2; D ambiguous. Germline V CDR1 and CDR2: GTSNPN, SVGIG (reference sequence). V lost 5 bases, J lost 2 bases, and 9 bases lay in between. The CDR3 consists of 13 residues. CDR3 nucleotide sequence: TGTGCCTGGCGCGGCAGCAACACCGGGGAGCTGTTTTTT. It specifies CAWRGSNTGELFF.

The chain joins TRBV5-1 to TRBJ2-2, with D possibly matching TRBD1 (6 bases). The CDR3 has 14 residues. V was trimmed by 5 bases and J by 1 base, leaving 9 bases between them. CDR1 and CDR2 (germline): SGHRS, YFSETQ. CDR3 protein: CASRYRENTGELFF. CDR3 in DNA: TGCGCCAGCAGGTACAGGGAGAACACCGGGGAGCTGTTTTTT.

This clone appeared a single time. This chain links TRBV30 with TRBJ1-1; D is possibly TRBD1 (5 bases). Germline V gene lookup returns CDR1 GTSNPN and CDR2 SVGIG (reference sequence). The V gene lost 3 bases and the J gene lost 3 bases, with 8 bases spanning the gap. There are 12 residues in the CDR3. In nucleotides, the CDR3 is TGTGCCTGGAGGGGGGGGGACACTGAAGCTTTCTTT. Its translation: CAWRGGDTEAFF.

This clone occurred a few times. This sequence joins TRBV7-2 and TRBJ1-5; 7 bases agree with TRBD1. There are 14 residues in the CDR3. In germline, CDR1 is SGHTA, CDR2 FQGNSA. The V segment lost 5 bases and the J segment 7 bases; nucleotides outside the gene matches: 8. The CDR3 loop is CASSPRQGEQPQHF. The CDR3 DNA sequence: TGTGCCAGCAGCCCACGACAGGGAGAGCAGCCCCAGCATTTT.

The chain recombines TRBV5-4 with TRBJ2-4, with TRBD2 as a possible D gene (6 bases). The CDR3 loop spans 13 amino acids. V lost 4 bases and J 8 bases, leaving 13 bases between the germline ends. Germline values: CDR1 SGHNT, CDR2 YYREEE (reference sequence). This CDR3 is CASSPVGGDIQYF. CDR3 DNA: TGTGCCAGCAGCCCCGTCGGGGGAGACATTCAGTACTTC.

The V gene is TRBV5-6, the J gene TRBJ2-5; D is undetermined. The J call is in doubt because the DNA end fits TRBJ2-7 better. The CDR3 length is 14 residues. Germline values: CDR1 SGHDT, CDR2 YYEEEE. In DNA form, the CDR3 reads TGTGCCAGCAGCCTTACGACACACTCCTACGAGCAGTACTTC. The encoded protein is CASSLTTHSYEQYF.

The rearrangement links TRBV2 to TRBJ1-2, with no clear D. CDR3 size: 15 residues. V was trimmed by 6 bases and J by 0 bases, leaving 14 bases between them. Germline loops: CDR1 SNHLY, CDR2 FYNNEI. Here the CDR3 reads CASRIGLIANYGYTF. CDR3 sequence (DNA): TGTGCCAGCAGGATCGGACTGATAGCTAACTATGGCTACACCTTC.

The chain has TRBV6-5 and TRBJ1-2, with 9 positions matching TRBD1. This CDR3 region has 13 residues. CDR1 and CDR2 (germline): MNHEY, SVGAGI. With V trimmed by 5 bases and J by 8 bases, 6 bases remained unmatched. The CDR3 nucleotides read TGTGCCAGCAGTCTCCGGACAGGGGCGGGCTACACCTTC. Its translation is CASSLRTGAGYTF.

The chain is built from TRBV4-1 and TRBJ2-7; D remains ambiguous. The germline gives CDR1 MGHRA, CDR2 YSYEKL. Trimming took 0 bases from V and 4 from J, leaving 7 bases between them. The CDR3 has 13 amino acids. For the CDR3, the DNA is TGCGCCAGCAGCCAAGAAGCAAGTTACGAGCAGTACTTC. The encoded protein is CASSQEASYEQYF.

Concerning this clone: Different DNA sequences within this sample yield the same CDR3. This CDR3 is CASSESGDYGYTF. In DNA form, the CDR3 reads TGTGCCAGCAGTGAGTCAGGGGACTATGGCTACACCTTC. The chain recombines TRBV6-1 with TRBJ1-2; a weak D match, TRBD1 (6 bases). The V gene lost 3 bases and the J gene lost 3 bases, with 8 bases spanning the gap. Per germline, CDR1 MNHNS and CDR2 SASEGT. This CDR3 spans 13 amino acids.

V is TRBV6-5 and J is TRBJ1-5; D gene unclear. CDR1 is MNHEY and CDR2 is SVGAGI in the germline V gene. The CDR3 is made up of 15 amino acids. With 6 bases removed from V and 0 bases from J, the gap between germline ends came to 12 bases. The CDR3 loop reads CASRNGLYSNQPQHF. DNA for the CDR3: TGTGCCAGCAGGAACGGACTTTATAGCAATCAGCCCCAGCATTTT.

V is TRBV7-3 and J is TRBJ2-7; 7 bases map to TRBD1. The germline gives CDR1 SGHTA, CDR2 FQGTGA. V gave up 5 bases and J gave up 7 bases; unmatched junction bases: 11. The CDR3 extends over 14 amino acids. The CDR3 DNA reads TGTGCCAGCAGCCCGAGGCCAGGGGGTGGTGAGCAGTACTTC. Translated: CASSPRPGGGEQYF.